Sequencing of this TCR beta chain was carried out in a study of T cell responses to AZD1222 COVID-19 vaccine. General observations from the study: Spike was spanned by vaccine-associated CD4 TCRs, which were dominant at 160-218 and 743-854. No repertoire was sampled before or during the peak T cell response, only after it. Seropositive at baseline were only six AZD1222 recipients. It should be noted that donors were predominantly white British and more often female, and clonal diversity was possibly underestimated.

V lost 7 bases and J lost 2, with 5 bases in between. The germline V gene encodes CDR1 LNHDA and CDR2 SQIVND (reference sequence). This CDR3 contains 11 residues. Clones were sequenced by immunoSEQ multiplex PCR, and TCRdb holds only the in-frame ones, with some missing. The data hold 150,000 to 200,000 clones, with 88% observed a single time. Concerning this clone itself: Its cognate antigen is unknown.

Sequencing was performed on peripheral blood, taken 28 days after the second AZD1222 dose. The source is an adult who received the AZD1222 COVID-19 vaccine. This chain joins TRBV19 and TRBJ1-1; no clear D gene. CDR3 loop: CASTKNTEAFF. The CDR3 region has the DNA TGTGCCAGTACCAAAAACACTGAAGCTTTCTTT.